This entry concerns a single TCR beta chain. This clonotype showed up just a few times. Its antigen is currently not known. Base-call qualities are not available, and no considerably larger clone is one nucleotide away. From the second PCR step onward, the TCR alpha chain libraries and the TCR beta chain libraries were amplified separately. CMV status of each donor was established by measuring IFNgamma production from CD4+ T cells after fresh PBMCs were stimulated overnight with CMV viral lysate. CD4 T cells were positively selected using Miltenyi beads, after which CD8 T cells were positively selected from the CD4-negative fraction. Cells stained for CD3, CD4, CD8, CD45RA, CD27 and a live/dead dye were sorted on a BD Aria II into four subsets by CD45RA and CD27. A few healthy volunteers provided blood, and each donor's sample was split into CD4 and CD8 T cells and then further divided into four differentiation subsets. About 110 ml of peripheral blood was drawn per donor, and PBMC were isolated by Ficoll-Paque PLUS density-gradient centrifugation. Sorted cells were lysed in RLT buffer, after which RNA was extracted using a Qiagen RNeasy kit and stored at -80 degrees C.

The library was generated by UMI-ligation and nested PCR. To cover both TRBC1 and TRBC2, the beta constant-region primer consisted of an equimolar mix of two oligonucleotides. The ligated cDNA went through four rounds of PCR with nested alpha and beta constant-region primers together with the SP2 primer. A single-stranded oligonucleotide bearing the SP2 primer plus a 12-nucleotide UMI was ligated onto the 3' end of the cDNA by T4 RNA ligase 1. Incubation of the ligation reaction lasted about 19-24 hours at 16 degrees C. PCR2 was typically performed as a SYBR Green qPCR and was stopped at a predetermined threshold so that over-amplification was prevented. Every purification after the first one was done using Agencourt AMPure XP magnetic beads. Libraries were quantified by Qubit and checked on a TapeStation, with a main peak expected near 650 bp. Sequencing of the pooled libraries was done on an Illumina MiSeq using v2 2x251 paired-end kits, which typically yielded about 1-2.3 million reads per sample. Each sample was pooled at 4 to 5 nM, and about 4.5-7.5% PhiX was included to help cluster recognition. As for how the authors treated the data: Decombinator assigned V and J genes to Demultiplexor-processed FASTQ reads by tag matching, allowing a single base-pair mismatch. Collapsinator relied on UMIs to fix sequencing errors as well as frequency errors caused by PCR heterogeneity. CDR3Translator translated TCRs and extracted CDR3s from the conserved cysteine to the FGXG phenylalanine, flagging non-productive sequences. Repertoires were subsampled to equal numbers of UMI-defined TCRs before Gini, Shannon entropy and inverse Simpson indices were calculated. Within the linear range, a power law was fitted by maximum likelihood to the distributions of clonotype abundance. When run on a single naive CD8 sample, MIGEC and the pipeline yielded similar UMI counts, similar unique TCR numbers and similar clonal distributions. A set of roughly 7,000 CMV-associated CDR3 sequences, compiled from VDJdb and a published dataset, was used to search the repertoires. The raw public reads went through TCRdb reprocessing: fastp at Q25, MiXCR clone calling, in-frame beta chains kept. For every CDR3 protein sequence, its rows merge into one entry that carries the most common genes and DNA. TCRdb, not the original authors, processed these V and J calls. Across this sample there are 95,000 to 150,000 distinct CDR3 sequences, with 35% to 40% seen only once. Jointly, the top ten make up approximately 0.88% of the sample.

Reading the germline V gene gives CDR1 SQVTM and CDR2 ANQGSEA. V and J are trimmed by 7 bases and 0 bases, and the gene matches miss 5 bases of the junction. The CDR3, from cysteine to phenylalanine, totals 13 residues. Of all the DNA, just the CDR3 is kept, 39 bases in frame from base 1. The sample comes from a study of naive and memory T cell subsets (TCRdb year 2017). In terms of the full investigation: Sorted naive and memory T cell subsets from peripheral blood were analyzed in the study using a UMI-based, open-source pipeline for TCR alpha and beta sequencing. RNA was DNase-treated and reverse transcribed with TCR constant-region primers, mostly using SuperScript III. The results of the functional CMV T cell responses matched the IgG serology results in every case.

The research as a whole found: Clonotypes were defined as single alpha or beta chain sequences, not paired alpha/beta receptors. The repertoire findings for the naive and memory subsets could not be validated against a ground truth, as none was available. The abundance of TCRs followed a power law with an exponent that differed between naive and memory subsets yet stayed consistent across the three individuals. Gini index rose and Shannon and inverse Simpson diversity fell from naive through CM, EM and EMRA in both CD4 and CD8 cells. After error correction, only a single occurrence was seen for over 95% of naive TCR sequences, so much steeper abundance distributions were produced than in memory subsets. RNA-based TCR counts may be influenced by expression changes linked to T cell activation and differentiation.

The sequenced material came from central memory CD4+ T cells from blood. The cell subset or site tag for this specimen amounts to: central memory, CD45RA- CD27+. The receptor was derived from a human donor in good health. The chain was built from TRBV29-1 and TRBJ1-2, with 7 bases matching TRBD1. CDR3 region: CSAAGQPNYGYTF. The bases read TGCAGCGCCGCGGGACAGCCTAACTATGGCTACACCTTC. Outside the CDR3, residues come from the reference TRBV29-1 and TRBJ1-2 proteins, so the full variable domain is: SAVISQKPSRDICQRGTSLTIQCQVDSQVTMMFWYRQQPGQSLTLIATANQGSEATYESGFVIDKFPISRPNLTFSTLTVSNMSPEDSSIYLCSAAGQPNYGYTFGSGTRLTVV.